The sequence of this T cell receptor beta chain was determined in a study of PD-L1 blockade in urothelial cancer. Study information: Chemotherapy regimens numbering 0 to 3 had been given to patients. Blood was tested 3 weeks (second dose) and 6 weeks into treatment. Researchers found blood samples held a median of roughly 140,000 T cells.

The method was immunoSEQ multiplex PCR; TCRdb's version includes in-frame clones alone and lacks a portion of them. The sample consists of about 53,000 clones, roughly 85% of them appearing once. Time point: pretreatment peripheral blood. The CDR3 totals 13 residues. V gave up 4 bases and J gave up 6 bases, with 12 bases separating them. Germline loops: CDR1 SGHTA, CDR2 FQGNSA. V and J are TRBV7-2 and TRBJ1-2; D might be TRBD1 (6 bases). Source: PBMCs, taken around atezolizumab (anti-PD-L1) treatment. This clonotype was obtained from a woman aged 55-69 years with urothelial cancer. The CDR3 nucleotides read TGTGCCAGCAGCTCCCCCGGACAGAATGGCTACACCTTC. It is translated as CASSSPGQNGYTF.